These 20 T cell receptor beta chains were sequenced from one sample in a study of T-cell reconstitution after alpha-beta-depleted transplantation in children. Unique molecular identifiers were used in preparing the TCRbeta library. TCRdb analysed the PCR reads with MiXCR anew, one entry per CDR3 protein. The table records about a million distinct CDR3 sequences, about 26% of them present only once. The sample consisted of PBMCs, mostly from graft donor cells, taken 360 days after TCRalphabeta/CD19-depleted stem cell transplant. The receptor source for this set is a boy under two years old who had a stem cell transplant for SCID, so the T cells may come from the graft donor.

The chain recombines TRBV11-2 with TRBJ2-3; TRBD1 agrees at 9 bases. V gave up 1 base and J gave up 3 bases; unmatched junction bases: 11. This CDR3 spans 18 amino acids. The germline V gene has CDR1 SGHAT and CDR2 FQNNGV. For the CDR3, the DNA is TGTGCCAGCAGCTTAGGGGACAGGGTCCTAGATACTACAGATACGCAGTATTTT. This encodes CASSLGDRVLDTTDTQYF. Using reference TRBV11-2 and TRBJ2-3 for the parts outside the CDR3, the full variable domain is EAGVAQSPRYKIIEKRQSVAFWCNPISGHATLYWYQQILGQGPKLLIQFQNNGVVDDSQLPKDRFSAERLKGVDSTLKIQPAKLEDSAVYLCASSLGDRVLDTTDTQYFGPGTRLTVL.

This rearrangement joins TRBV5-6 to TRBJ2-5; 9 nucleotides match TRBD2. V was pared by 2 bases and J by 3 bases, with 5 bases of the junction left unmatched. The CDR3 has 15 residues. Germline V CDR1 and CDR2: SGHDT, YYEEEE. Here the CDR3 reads CASSFRTSVKETQYF. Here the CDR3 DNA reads TGTGCCAGCAGCTTCAGGACTAGCGTAAAAGAGACCCAGTACTTC.

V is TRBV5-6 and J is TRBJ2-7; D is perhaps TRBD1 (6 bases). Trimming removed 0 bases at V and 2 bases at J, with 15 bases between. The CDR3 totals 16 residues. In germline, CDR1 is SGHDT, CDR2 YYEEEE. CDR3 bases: TGTGCCAGCAGCTTGGGGGGGCAGGTGATGACCTACGAGCAGTACTTC. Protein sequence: CASSLGGQVMTYEQYF. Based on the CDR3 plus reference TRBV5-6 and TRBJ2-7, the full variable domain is DAGVTQSPTHLIKTRGQQVTLRCSPKSGHDTVSWYQQALGQGPQFIFQYYEEEERQRGNFPDRFSGHQFPNYSSELNVNALLLGDSALYLCASSLGGQVMTYEQYFGPGTRLTVT.

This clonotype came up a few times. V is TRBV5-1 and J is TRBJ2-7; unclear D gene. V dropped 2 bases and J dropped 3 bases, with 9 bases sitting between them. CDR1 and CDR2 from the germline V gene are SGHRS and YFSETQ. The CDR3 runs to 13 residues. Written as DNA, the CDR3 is TGCGCCAGCAGCTTCAGCTCGTACTACGAGCAGTACTTC. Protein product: CASSFSSYYEQYF.

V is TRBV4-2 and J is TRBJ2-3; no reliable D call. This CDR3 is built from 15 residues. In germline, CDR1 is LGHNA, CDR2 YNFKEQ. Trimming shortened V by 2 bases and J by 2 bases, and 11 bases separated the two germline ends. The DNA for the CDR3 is TGTGCCAGCAGCCAACAGGTGGGGTCCACAGATACGCAGTATTTT. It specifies CASSQQVGSTDTQYF.

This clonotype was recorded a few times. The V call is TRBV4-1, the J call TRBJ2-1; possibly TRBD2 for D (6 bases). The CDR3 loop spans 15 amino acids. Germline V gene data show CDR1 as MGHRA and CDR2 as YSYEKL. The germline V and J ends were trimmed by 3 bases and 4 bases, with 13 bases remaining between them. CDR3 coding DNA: TGCGCCAGCAGCCACGCCGGGACTTCTTACAATGAGCAGTTCTTC. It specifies CASSHAGTSYNEQFF.

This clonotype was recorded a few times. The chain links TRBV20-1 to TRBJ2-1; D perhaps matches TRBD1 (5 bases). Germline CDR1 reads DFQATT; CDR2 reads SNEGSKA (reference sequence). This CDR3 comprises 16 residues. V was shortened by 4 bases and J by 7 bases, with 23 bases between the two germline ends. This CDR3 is CSAKGFGQGPWNEQFF. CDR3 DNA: TGCAGTGCTAAGGGTTTCGGGCAGGGCCCTTGGAATGAGCAGTTCTTC.

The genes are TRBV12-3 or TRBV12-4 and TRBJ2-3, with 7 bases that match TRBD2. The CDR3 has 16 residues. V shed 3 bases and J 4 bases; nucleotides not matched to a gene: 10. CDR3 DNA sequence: TGTGCCAGCAGTTTTTTGGCGGGAGAACAGGCAGATACGCAGTATTTT. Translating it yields CASSFLAGEQADTQYF.

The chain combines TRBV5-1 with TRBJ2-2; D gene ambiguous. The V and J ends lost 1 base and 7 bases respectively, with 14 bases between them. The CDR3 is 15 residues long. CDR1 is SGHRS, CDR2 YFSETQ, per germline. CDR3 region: CASSLIGENGGELFF. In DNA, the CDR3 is TGCGCCAGCAGCTTGATTGGGGAAAACGGCGGGGAGCTGTTTTTT.

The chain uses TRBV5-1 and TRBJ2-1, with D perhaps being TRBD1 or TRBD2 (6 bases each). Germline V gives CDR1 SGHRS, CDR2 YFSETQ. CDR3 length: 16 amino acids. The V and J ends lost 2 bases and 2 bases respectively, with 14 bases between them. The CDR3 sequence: CASSFIGGRPYNEQFF. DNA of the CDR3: TGCGCCAGCAGCTTCATAGGGGGGAGGCCCTACAATGAGCAGTTCTTC. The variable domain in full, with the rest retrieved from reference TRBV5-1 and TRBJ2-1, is KAGVTQTPRYLIKTRGQQVTLSCSPISGHRSVSWYQQTPGQGLQFLFEYFSETQRNKGNFPGRFSGRQFSNSRSEMNVSTLELGDSALYLCASSFIGGRPYNEQFFGPGTRLTVL.

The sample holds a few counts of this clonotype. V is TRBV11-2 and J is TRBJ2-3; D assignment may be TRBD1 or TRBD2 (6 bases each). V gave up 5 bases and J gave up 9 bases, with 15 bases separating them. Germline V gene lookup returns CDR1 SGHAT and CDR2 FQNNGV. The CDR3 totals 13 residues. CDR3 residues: CASSPWGAATQYF. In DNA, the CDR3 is TGTGCCAGCAGCCCGTGGGGGGCCGCCACGCAGTATTTT.

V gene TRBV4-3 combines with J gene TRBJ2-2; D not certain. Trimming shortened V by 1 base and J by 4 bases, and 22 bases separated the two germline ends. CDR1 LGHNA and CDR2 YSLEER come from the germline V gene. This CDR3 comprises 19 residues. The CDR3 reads CASSQAPRIARTVTGELFF. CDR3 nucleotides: TGCGCCAGCAGCCAAGCCCCTCGTATAGCACGAACGGTCACCGGGGAGCTGTTTTTT.

The chain's CDR3 is CASTGQGVLNEQFF. DNA for the CDR3: TGTGCCAGCACTGGACAGGGGGTTTTGAATGAGCAGTTCTTC. This sequence joins TRBV5-6 and TRBJ2-1, with 10 positions matching TRBD1. Germline values: CDR1 SGHDT, CDR2 YYEEEE. CDR3 length equals 14 residues. V gave up 6 bases and J gave up 7 bases; unmatched junction bases: 7.

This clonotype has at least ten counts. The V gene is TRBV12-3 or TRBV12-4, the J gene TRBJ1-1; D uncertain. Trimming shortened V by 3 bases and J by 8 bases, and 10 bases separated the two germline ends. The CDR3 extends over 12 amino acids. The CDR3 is CASSLGGLEAFF. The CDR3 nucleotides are TGTGCCAGCAGTTTGGGCGGGCTCGAAGCTTTCTTT.

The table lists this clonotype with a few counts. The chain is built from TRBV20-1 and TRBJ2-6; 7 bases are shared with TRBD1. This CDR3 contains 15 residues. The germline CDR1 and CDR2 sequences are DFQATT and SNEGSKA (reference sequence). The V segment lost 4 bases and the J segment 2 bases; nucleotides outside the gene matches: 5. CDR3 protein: CSAMDQGAGANVLTF. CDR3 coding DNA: TGCAGTGCTATGGACCAGGGGGCTGGGGCCAACGTCCTGACTTTC.

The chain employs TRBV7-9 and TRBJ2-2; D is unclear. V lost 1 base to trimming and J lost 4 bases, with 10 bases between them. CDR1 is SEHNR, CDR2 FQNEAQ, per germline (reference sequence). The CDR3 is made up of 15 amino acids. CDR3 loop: CASSLVLAATGELFF. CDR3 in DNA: TGTGCCAGCAGCTTAGTGTTGGCGGCCACCGGGGAGCTGTTTTTT. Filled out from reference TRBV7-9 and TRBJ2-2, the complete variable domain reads DTGVSQNPRHKITKRGQNVTFRCDPISEHNRLYWYRQTLGQGPEFLTYFQNEAQLEKSRLLSDRFSAERPKGSFSTLEIQRTEQGDSAMYLCASSLVLAATGELFFGEGSRLTVL.

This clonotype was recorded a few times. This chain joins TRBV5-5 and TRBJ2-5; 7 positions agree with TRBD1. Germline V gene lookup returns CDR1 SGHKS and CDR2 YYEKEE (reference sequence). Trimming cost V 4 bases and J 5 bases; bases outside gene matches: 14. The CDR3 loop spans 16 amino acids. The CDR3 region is CASSHYNAARGETQYF. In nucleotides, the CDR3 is TGTGCCAGCAGCCATTACAACGCGGCCAGGGGGGAGACCCAGTACTTC.

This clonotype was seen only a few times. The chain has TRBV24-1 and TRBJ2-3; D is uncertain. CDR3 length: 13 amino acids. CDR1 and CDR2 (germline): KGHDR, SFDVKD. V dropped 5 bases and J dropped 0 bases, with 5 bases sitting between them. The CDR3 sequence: CATSGRSTDTQYF. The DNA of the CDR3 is TGTGCCACCAGTGGCAGGAGCACAGATACGCAGTATTTT.

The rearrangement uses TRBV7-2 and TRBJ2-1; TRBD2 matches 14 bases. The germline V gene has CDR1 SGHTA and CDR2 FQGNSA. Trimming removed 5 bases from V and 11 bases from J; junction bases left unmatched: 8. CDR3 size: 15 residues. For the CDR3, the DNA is TGTGCCAGCAGCCCGCAAGGGACTAGCGGGGGCCAGCAGTTCTTC. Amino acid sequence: CASSPQGTSGGQQFF.

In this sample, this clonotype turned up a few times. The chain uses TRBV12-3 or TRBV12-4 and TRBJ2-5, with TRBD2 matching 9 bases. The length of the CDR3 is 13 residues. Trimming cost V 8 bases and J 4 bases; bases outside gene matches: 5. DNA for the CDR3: TGTGCCAGCGGCGGGGGGGTCGTAGAGACCCAGTACTTC. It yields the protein CASGGGVVETQYF.